Detailed here is one T cell receptor beta chain. The antigen remains unidentified. This CDR3 is 15 amino acids long. Germline V gene sequence: CDR1 SGHDT, CDR2 YYEEEE. V shed 1 base and J shed 8 bases, with 16 bases lying between them. The data were obtained in a study of CD8 T cells in Susac syndrome. Study findings and constraints: It was acknowledged in the study that its TCR sequencing and HLA analysis involved a relatively small number of individuals.

With random hexamers, 0.5 to 1 ug RNA was reverse transcribed. Amplification of TCR beta CDR3 was carried out by immunoSEQ multiplex PCR, which covered 54 Vbeta and 13 Jbeta segments. TCRdb itself ran the immunoSEQ multiplex PCR reads through MiXCR, one entry per CDR3 protein. The sample consists of more than 90,000 distinct CDR3 sequences, about 92% of them appearing once. Sequencing of TCR beta was carried out in blood CD8+ and CD4+ T cells. The chain links TRBV5-6 to TRBJ2-4; no definite D call. The sequencing sample was made of CD4+ T cells from PBMCs. This clonotype originated in a human donor with multiple sclerosis. CDR3 residues: CASSLFGPWVDIQYF. The CDR3 DNA is TGTGCCAGCAGCTTGTTTGGCCCCTGGGTGGACATTCAGTACTTC.